The 5 T cell receptor beta chains below come from one sample, sequenced in a study of T cell changes during pregnancy in multiple sclerosis. Assay: immunoSEQ multiplex PCR; the TCRdb copy retains only in-frame clones and omits some. The sample has roughly 75,000 clones; over 75% are singletons. Sample: peripheral blood, taken before pregnancy. The receptors come from a female donor with multiple sclerosis, enrolled in a pregnancy study.

This chain joins TRBV28 and TRBJ2-7; 8 nucleotides align to TRBD1. This CDR3 comprises 13 residues. Germline V gene lookup returns CDR1 MDHEN and CDR2 SYDVKM. Unmatched junction bases numbered 4, after V lost 7 bases and J lost 2 bases. DNA for the CDR3: TGTGCCAGCATTCAGACAGGGGCCTACGAGCAGTACTTC. Translated: CASIQTGAYEQYF.

The chain carries TRBV6-5 and TRBJ2-7; weak D call: TRBD1 (6 bases). Germline CDR1 reads MNHEY; CDR2 reads SVGAGI. There are 15 residues in the CDR3. V was trimmed by 6 bases and J by 0 bases, leaving 15 bases between them. In DNA, the CDR3 is TGTGCCAGCAGGGATGGACAGACTGTCTCCTACGAGCAGTACTTC. Amino acid sequence: CASRDGQTVSYEQYF.

The chain employs TRBV18 and TRBJ1-4; 7 bases are a match to TRBD1. Germline V CDR1 and CDR2: KGHSH, LQKENI. The CDR3 has 15 amino acids. With 1 base clipped from V and 7 bases from J, the junction kept 6 bases outside the gene matches. CDR3 sequence (DNA): TGTGCCAGCTCACCACAGAACAGGGGATTTGAAAAACTGTTTTTT. It translates to CASSPQNRGFEKLFF.

The CDR3 sequence: CASSSSGTSTEQFF. The CDR3 DNA follows: TGTGCCAGCAGCTCATCCGGGACTAGCACTGAGCAGTTCTTC. This chain joins TRBV7-3 and TRBJ2-1, with 9 bases identical to TRBD2. There are 14 residues in the CDR3. CDR1 is SGHTA and CDR2 is FQGTGA in the germline V gene. V was clipped by 4 bases and J by 9 bases; unmatched bases: 7. Drawing the rest from reference TRBV7-3 and TRBJ2-1, the complete variable domain is GAGVSQTPSNKVTEKGKYVELRCDPISGHTALYWYRQSLGQGPEFLIYFQGTGAADDSGLPNDRFFAVRPEGSVSTLKIQRTERGDSAVYLCASSSSGTSTEQFFGPGTRLTVL.

A remark on this clone: A junction end diverges from the germline sequence, so it may reflect a read error. The rearrangement joins TRBV28 to TRBJ2-7, with TRBD1 matching over 9 bases. This CDR3 region has 12 residues. Germline CDR1 and CDR2: MDHEN and SYDVKM. The DNA of the CDR3 is TGCAGGACCGGGACAGGGCACGACGAGCAGTACTTC. Amino acids: CRTGTGHDEQYF. Variable domain in full (rest from reference TRBV28 and TRBJ2-7): DVKVTQSSRYLVKRTGEKVFLECVQDMDHENMFWYRQDPGLGLRLIYFSYDVKMKEKGDIPEGYSVSREKKERFSLILESASTNQTSMYLCRTGTGHDEQYFGPGTRLTVT.